This entry lists 23 T cell receptor beta chains sequenced from one sample in a study of T cell responses to AZD1222 COVID-19 vaccine. Sequenced by immunoSEQ multiplex PCR; TCRdb stores in-frame clones only, minus some. The sample includes about 150,000 clones, more than 85% of them seen just once. Material: peripheral blood, obtained on day 0 of AZD1222 vaccination. The receptors were gathered from an adult in good health.

The CDR3 reads CASRTDPSSYEQYF. The CDR3 region has the DNA TGTGCCAGTAGGACGGACCCAAGCTCCTACGAGCAGTACTTC. V and J are TRBV19 and TRBJ2-7; no definite D call. Between the trimmed V and J ends, which lost 6 bases and 0 bases, there was a span of 12 bases. The CDR3 is 14 amino acids. The germline CDR1 and CDR2 sequences are LNHDA and SQIVND (reference sequence).

The rearrangement uses TRBV3-1 (or the pseudogene TRBV3-2) and TRBJ2-1; D might be TRBD1 or TRBD2, each matching 6 bases. The V and J ends lost 4 bases and 4 bases respectively, with 11 bases between them. The CDR3 runs to 14 residues. Germline V gene data show CDR1 as LGHDT and CDR2 as YNNKEL (reference sequence). CDR3 loop: CASSPGALYNEQFF. The CDR3 DNA sequence: TGTGCCAGCAGCCCGGGGGCCTTATACAATGAGCAGTTCTTC.

The chain joins TRBV7-9 to TRBJ1-6, with D uncertain. Germline CDR1 and CDR2: SEHNR and FQNEAQ (reference sequence). Trimming pared 0 bases from V and 11 bases from J, leaving 5 bases between. The CDR3 length is 12 residues. The CDR3 nucleotides are TGTGCCAGCAGCTTAGCGGATACACCCCTCCACTTT. The encoded protein is CASSLADTPLHF.

The V call is TRBV7-2, the J call TRBJ1-2; tentative D call: TRBD1 (5 bases). The CDR3 covers 11 residues. Germline V CDR1 and CDR2: SGHTA, FQGNSA. Trimming shortened V by 10 bases and J by 7 bases, and 13 bases separated the two germline ends. The CDR3 loop is CATDSLFGYTF. In DNA, the CDR3 is TGTGCCACCGACAGTCTTTTTGGCTACACCTTC.

The genes are TRBV9 and TRBJ2-3, with TRBD2 matching over 9 bases. Germline V lookup: CDR1 SGDLS, CDR2 YYNGEE. The CDR3 loop spans 18 amino acids. The trim removed 3 bases at V and 2 bases at J, leaving 13 bases unmatched. This CDR3 is CASSGREGLAGTTDTQYF. The CDR3 coding sequence is TGTGCCAGCAGCGGGAGGGAGGGGCTAGCGGGGACCACAGATACGCAGTATTTT.

This chain uses TRBV7-8 with TRBJ2-2; D possibly corresponds to TRBD2 (5 bases). V lost 4 bases and J lost 3, with 9 bases in between. The CDR3 is made up of 14 amino acids. CDR1 is SGHVS, CDR2 FQNEAQ, per germline. The CDR3 coding sequence is TGTGCCAGCAGCTCCGGGATCCACACCGGGGAGCTGTTTTTT. Encoded protein: CASSSGIHTGELFF.

The CDR3 DNA is TGCGCCAGCAGCCAAGAAGCTGTGGGCGGCTACACCTTC. It is translated as CASSQEAVGGYTF. The rearrangement joins TRBV4-1 to TRBJ1-2; D call uncertain. The V and J ends lost 0 bases and 8 bases respectively, with 10 bases between them. CDR1 and CDR2 from the germline V gene are MGHRA and YSYEKL. This CDR3 region has 13 residues.

V is TRBV6-1 and J is TRBJ1-6; D may be TRBD1 (6 bases). Trimming pared 0 bases from V and 7 bases from J, leaving 10 bases between. The germline V gene encodes CDR1 MNHNS and CDR2 SASEGT. The CDR3 is made up of 15 amino acids. The chain's CDR3 is CASSEATGRNSPLHF. CDR3 nucleotide sequence: TGTGCCAGCAGTGAAGCCACAGGGAGAAATTCACCCCTCCACTTT.

J is TRBJ1-3 and V is TRBV7-2; D is undetermined. V was trimmed by 4 bases and J by 5 bases, leaving 6 bases between them. The length of the CDR3 is 12 residues. CDR1 and CDR2 (germline): SGHTA, FQGNSA. The CDR3 DNA sequence: TGTGCCAGCAGCTCGAATCGAAACACCATATATTTT. Residues: CASSSNRNTIYF.

This chain connects TRBV5-1 to TRBJ1-1; possible D gene TRBD1, 5 bases. Germline V gene lookup returns CDR1 SGHRS and CDR2 YFSETQ. Trimming removed 4 bases at V and 3 bases at J, with 16 bases between. CDR3 length: 15 amino acids. The CDR3 loop is CASSPGDVRDTEAFF. The DNA of the CDR3 is TGCGCCAGCAGCCCGGGGGATGTAAGGGACACTGAAGCTTTCTTT.

This clone has more than one count but fewer than ten. This sequence joins TRBV7-9 and TRBJ2-2; 8 bases map to TRBD2. Germline V gene lookup returns CDR1 SEHNR and CDR2 FQNEAQ (reference sequence). After removal of 4 bases from V and 5 bases from J, the junction contained 6 bases not matched to a gene. The CDR3 is made up of 15 amino acids. The CDR3 DNA follows: TGTGCCAGCAGCTCCCGGTCGGGAGGGACCGGGGAGCTGTTTTTT. This gives the protein CASSSRSGGTGELFF.

The chain carries TRBV7-9 and TRBJ2-1; D is undetermined. The CDR3 runs 12 residues. V was cut by 4 bases and J by 8 bases, with 9 bases left in between. From germline, CDR1 is SEHNR and CDR2 FQNEAQ (reference sequence). The CDR3 nucleotides read TGTGCCAGCAGCTCAACGGTCTATGAGCAGTTCTTC. Translated: CASSSTVYEQFF. Full variable domain (rest looked up from reference TRBV7-9 and TRBJ2-1): DTGVSQNPRHKITKRGQNVTFRCDPISEHNRLYWYRQTLGQGPEFLTYFQNEAQLEKSRLLSDRFSAERPKGSFSTLEIQRTEQGDSAMYLCASSSTVYEQFFGPGTRLTVL.

This clone appeared a single time. This rearrangement joins TRBV6-5 to TRBJ1-5; D gene ambiguous. The CDR3 is 12 residues long. Germline V gives CDR1 MNHEY, CDR2 SVGAGI. The V and J ends lost 7 bases and 2 bases respectively, with 6 bases between them. CDR3 bases: TGTGCCAGCAACTTGGGCAATCAGCCCCAGCATTTT. This gives the protein CASNLGNQPQHF.

The chain combines TRBV2 with TRBJ1-1; 12 positions match TRBD1. With V trimmed by 2 bases and J by 6 bases, 4 bases remained unmatched. This CDR3 region has 15 residues. Germline V gives CDR1 SNHLY, CDR2 FYNNEI. This CDR3 reads CASSEWDRGLPEAFF. CDR3 DNA sequence: TGTGCCAGCAGTGAATGGGACAGGGGGCTCCCTGAAGCTTTCTTT. Full variable domain (rest looked up from reference TRBV2 and TRBJ1-1): EPEVTQTPSHQVTQMGQEVILRCVPISNHLYFYWYRQILGQKVEFLVSFYNNEISEKSEIFDDQFSVERPDGSNFTLKIRSTKLEDSAMYFCASSEWDRGLPEAFFGQGTRLTVV.

The rearrangement uses TRBV29-1 and TRBJ2-5, with 7 bases matching TRBD1. V shed 8 bases, J shed 4 bases, and the junction held 4 bases outside the gene matches. Germline V gives CDR1 SQVTM, CDR2 ANQGSEA. This CDR3 is 11 amino acids long. This CDR3 is CSQGVAETQYF. The CDR3 region has the DNA TGCAGCCAGGGGGTCGCAGAGACCCAGTACTTC.

V is TRBV6-2 or TRBV6-3 and J is TRBJ1-2; D gene unclear. CDR1 and CDR2 from the germline V gene are MNHEY and SVGEGT. Trimming took 6 bases from V and 8 from J, leaving 13 bases between them. The CDR3 is made up of 12 amino acids. The CDR3 is CASSEKGRGYTF. CDR3 in DNA: TGTGCCAGCAGCGAGAAGGGTCGGGGCTACACCTTC.

The chain carries TRBV10-3 and TRBJ2-2; D perhaps matches TRBD2 (6 bases). Deletions cut 0 bases from V and 5 bases from J, with 19 bases between. The CDR3 is 18 residues long. The germline V gene encodes CDR1 ENHRY and CDR2 SYGVKD. CDR3 coding DNA: TGTGCCATCAGTGAGTCGGGTGCGGGGCGAGGACCTACCGGGGAGCTGTTTTTT. Translating it yields CAISESGAGRGPTGELFF.

The gene calls are TRBV6-2 or TRBV6-3 and TRBJ2-1; TRBD2 matches at 8 bases. The V segment lost 4 bases and the J segment 7 bases; nucleotides outside the gene matches: 9. The V gene's germline CDR1 is MNHEY and CDR2 SVGEGT. This CDR3 has 15 amino acids. CDR3 coding DNA: TGTGCCAGCAGTTGGCGGGAGGTCCTTCTTAATGAGCAGTTCTTC. Translation: CASSWREVLLNEQFF.

The J gene is TRBJ2-1, the V gene TRBV11-2; 7 nucleotides line up with TRBD2. Germline CDR1 and CDR2: SGHAT and FQNNGV. V dropped 5 bases and J dropped 4; count of bases not matched to a gene: 5. This CDR3 is 14 amino acids long. The CDR3 sequence: CASSVSGLYNEQFF. The CDR3 DNA follows: TGTGCCAGCAGCGTTAGCGGGTTATACAATGAGCAGTTCTTC.

This clone has only a few counts. V usage is TRBV11-3 and J usage is TRBJ1-1; 7 nucleotides align to TRBD1. CDR3 length: 13 amino acids. J was trimmed by 10 bases and V by 0 bases; bases with no gene match: 5. Germline V gene sequence: CDR1 SGHNT, CDR2 YENEEA. DNA of the CDR3: TGTGCCAGCAGCTTAGATCGATCAGGGGGAGCTTTCTTT. Protein product: CASSLDRSGGAFF.

The J gene is TRBJ2-7, the V gene TRBV30; tentative D call: TRBD1 (5 bases). Germline CDR1 reads GTSNPN; CDR2 reads SVGIG (reference sequence). With 7 bases removed from V and 2 bases from J, the gap between germline ends came to 12 bases. This CDR3 spans 12 amino acids. In nucleotides, the CDR3 is TGTGCCTCCCAGGGTTCTCCCTACGAGCAGTACTTC. It specifies CASQGSPYEQYF.

The sample holds a few counts of this clone. The J gene is TRBJ1-5, the V gene TRBV12-5, with D uncertain. The CDR3 length is 13 residues. Germline V gene lookup returns CDR1 LGHNT and CDR2 FRNRAP. Trimming pared 6 bases from V and 0 bases from J, leaving 6 bases between. The CDR3 region is CASGLNSNQPQHF. The CDR3 DNA reads TGTGCTAGTGGCCTCAATAGCAATCAGCCCCAGCATTTT.

The chain carries TRBV7-2 and TRBJ1-1; 9 bases fit TRBD1. The length of the CDR3 is 15 residues. The V segment lost 5 bases and the J segment 4 bases; nucleotides outside the gene matches: 8. Per germline, CDR1 SGHTA and CDR2 FQGNSA. CDR3 protein: CASSAQGATATEAFF. The CDR3 nucleotides are TGTGCCAGCAGCGCACAGGGGGCGACGGCCACTGAAGCTTTCTTT.